This T cell receptor (beta chain) was sequenced in a study of blood T cell repertoires in COVID-19. This CDR3 comprises 14 residues. Per the germline V gene, CDR1 is LNHDA and CDR2 is SQIVND (reference sequence). Trimming left V 6 bases short and J 1 base short, with 13 bases between. Living in about two dozen US areas, the participants were between about 18 and 95 years of age. Sequencing used immunoSEQ multiplex PCR; TCRdb keeps in-frame clones, though not all of them. The sample has about 430,000 clones, approximately 90% seen once. The chain couples TRBV19 to TRBJ2-7, with D perhaps TRBD1 (5 bases). Sequencing was done on a sample of PBMCs or T cells enriched from blood (not recorded which). The sequence came from a woman under 30 who had been exposed to COVID-19. Here the CDR3 DNA reads TGTGCCAGTAGCCGCGACAGTGGGTCCTACGAGCAGTACTTC. Translation: CASSRDSGSYEQYF.